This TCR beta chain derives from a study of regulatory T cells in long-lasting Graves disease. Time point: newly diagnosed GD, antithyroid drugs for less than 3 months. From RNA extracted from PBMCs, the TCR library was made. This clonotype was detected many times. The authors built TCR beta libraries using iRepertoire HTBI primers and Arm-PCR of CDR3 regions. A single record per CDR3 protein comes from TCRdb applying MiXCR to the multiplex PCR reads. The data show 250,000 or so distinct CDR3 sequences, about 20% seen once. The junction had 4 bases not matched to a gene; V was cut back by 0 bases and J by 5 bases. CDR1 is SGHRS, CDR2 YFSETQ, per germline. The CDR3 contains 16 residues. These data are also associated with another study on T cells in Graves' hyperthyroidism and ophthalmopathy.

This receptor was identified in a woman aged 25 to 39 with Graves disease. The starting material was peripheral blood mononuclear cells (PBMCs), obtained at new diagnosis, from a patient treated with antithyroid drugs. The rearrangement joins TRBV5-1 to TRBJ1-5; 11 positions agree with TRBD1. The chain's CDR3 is CASSLDGTGGYQPQHF. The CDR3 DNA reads TGCGCCAGCAGCTTGGATGGGACAGGGGGATATCAGCCCCAGCATTTT.